This TCR beta chain was identified during a study of blood T cell repertoires in COVID-19. On the study more broadly: T cells, B-cell-depleted T cells, or PBMCs supplied cDNA or gDNA.

The authors' processing: How many nucleated cells were present was estimated from reference gene primer amplification. Some clones are missing from TCRdb's copy, which holds only in-frame ones; the method was immunoSEQ multiplex PCR. Clonal size and the V and J genes are those of that table, whereas D and trimming came from the DNA. The table records approximately 85,000 clones, roughly nine tenths of them present only once. The CDR3 is made up of 16 amino acids. CDR1 and CDR2 from the germline V gene are LGHDT and YNNKEL (reference sequence). The V segment lost 4 bases and the J segment 4 bases; nucleotides outside the gene matches: 2.

Sequenced sample: peripheral blood. The receptor was derived from a man between 45 and 60 years old with acute or convalescent COVID-19. This chain links TRBV3-1 (or the pseudogene TRBV3-2) with TRBJ2-2; 14 bases are shared with TRBD2. The CDR3 here is CASSLGLAGVTGELFF. CDR3 sequence (DNA): TGTGCCAGCAGCCTGGGACTAGCGGGGGTCACCGGGGAGCTGTTTTTT.